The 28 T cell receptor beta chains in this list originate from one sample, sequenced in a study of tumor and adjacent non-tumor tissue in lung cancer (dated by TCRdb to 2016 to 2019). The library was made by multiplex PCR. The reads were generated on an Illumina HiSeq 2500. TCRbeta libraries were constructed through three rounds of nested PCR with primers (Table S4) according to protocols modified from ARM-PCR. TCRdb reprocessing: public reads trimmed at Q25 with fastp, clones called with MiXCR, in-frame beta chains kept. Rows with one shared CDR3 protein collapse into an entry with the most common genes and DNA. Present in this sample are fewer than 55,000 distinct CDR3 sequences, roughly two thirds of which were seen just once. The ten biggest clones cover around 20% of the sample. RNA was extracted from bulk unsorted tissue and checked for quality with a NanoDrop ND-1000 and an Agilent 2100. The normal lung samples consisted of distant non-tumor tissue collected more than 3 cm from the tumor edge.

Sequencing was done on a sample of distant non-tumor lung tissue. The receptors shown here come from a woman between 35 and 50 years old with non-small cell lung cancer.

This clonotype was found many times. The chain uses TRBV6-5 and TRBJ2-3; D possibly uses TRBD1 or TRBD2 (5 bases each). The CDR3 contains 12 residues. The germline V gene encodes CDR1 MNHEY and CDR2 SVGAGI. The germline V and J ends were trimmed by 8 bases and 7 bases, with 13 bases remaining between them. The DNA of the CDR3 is TGTGCCAGCGGGACGAGTGCTAATACGCAGTATTTT. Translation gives CASGTSANTQYF.

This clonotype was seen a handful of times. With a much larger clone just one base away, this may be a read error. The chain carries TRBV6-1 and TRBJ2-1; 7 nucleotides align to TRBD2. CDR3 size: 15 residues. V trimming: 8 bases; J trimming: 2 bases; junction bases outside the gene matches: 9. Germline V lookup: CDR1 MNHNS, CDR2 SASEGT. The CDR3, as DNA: TGTGCCAGCGCCGGAGCGGGGAGTACCTACAATGAGCAGTTCTTC. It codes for CASAGAGSTYNEQFF.

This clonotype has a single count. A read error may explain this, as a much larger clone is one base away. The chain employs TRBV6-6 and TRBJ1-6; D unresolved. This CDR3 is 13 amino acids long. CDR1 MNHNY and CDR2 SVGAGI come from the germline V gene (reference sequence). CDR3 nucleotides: TGTGCCAGCAGTTCTCGACCTAATTCACCCCTCCAATTT. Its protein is CASSSRPNSPLQF.

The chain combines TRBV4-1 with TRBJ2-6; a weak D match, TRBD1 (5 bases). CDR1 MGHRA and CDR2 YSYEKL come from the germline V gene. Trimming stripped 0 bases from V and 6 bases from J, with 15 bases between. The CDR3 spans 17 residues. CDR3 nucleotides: TGCGCCAGCAGCCAAGATGTAGGGGTGACTGTGGCCAACGTCCTGACTTTC. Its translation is CASSQDVGVTVANVLTF.

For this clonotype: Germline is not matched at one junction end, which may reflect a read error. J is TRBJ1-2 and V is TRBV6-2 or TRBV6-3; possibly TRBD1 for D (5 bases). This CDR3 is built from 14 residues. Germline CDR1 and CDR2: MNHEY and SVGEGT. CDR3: CASCYGADNYGYTF. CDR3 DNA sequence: TGTGCCAGCTGTTACGGGGCGGATAACTATGGCTACACCTTC.

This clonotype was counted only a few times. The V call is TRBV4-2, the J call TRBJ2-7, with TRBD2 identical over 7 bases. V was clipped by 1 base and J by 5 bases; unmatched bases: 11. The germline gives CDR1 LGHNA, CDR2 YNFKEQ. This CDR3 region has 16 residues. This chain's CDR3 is CASSQATSVLSHEQYF. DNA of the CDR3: TGTGCCAGCAGCCAAGCCACTAGCGTCCTTTCCCACGAGCAGTACTTC.

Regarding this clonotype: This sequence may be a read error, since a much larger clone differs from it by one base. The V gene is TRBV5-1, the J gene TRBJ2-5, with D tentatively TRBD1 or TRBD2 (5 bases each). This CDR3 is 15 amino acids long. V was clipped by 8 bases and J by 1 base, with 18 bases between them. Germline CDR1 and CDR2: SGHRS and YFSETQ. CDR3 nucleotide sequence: TGCGCCAGGAGTACTCCCGGGACCGCCCAAGAGACCCAGTACTTC. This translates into CARSTPGTAQETQYF.

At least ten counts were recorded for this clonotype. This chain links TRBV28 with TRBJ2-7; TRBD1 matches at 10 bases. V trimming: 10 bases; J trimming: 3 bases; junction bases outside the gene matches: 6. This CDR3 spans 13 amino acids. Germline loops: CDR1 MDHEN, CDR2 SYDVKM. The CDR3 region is CATRGQGVYEQYF. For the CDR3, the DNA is TGTGCCACCCGAGGACAGGGGGTCTACGAGCAGTACTTC.

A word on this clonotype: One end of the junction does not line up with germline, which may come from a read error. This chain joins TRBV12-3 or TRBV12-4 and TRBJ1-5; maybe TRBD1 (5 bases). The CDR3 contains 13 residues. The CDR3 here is CARSFGADQPQHF. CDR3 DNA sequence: TGTGCCAGAAGTTTCGGGGCAGATCAGCCACAGCATTTT.

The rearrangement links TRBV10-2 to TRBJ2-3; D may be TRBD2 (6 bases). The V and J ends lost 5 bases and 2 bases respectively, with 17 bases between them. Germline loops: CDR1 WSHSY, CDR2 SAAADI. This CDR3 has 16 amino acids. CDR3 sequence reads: CASSSRDGRYTDTQYF. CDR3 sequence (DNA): TGCGCCAGCAGTTCCCGGGACGGGAGATACACAGATACGCAGTATTTT.

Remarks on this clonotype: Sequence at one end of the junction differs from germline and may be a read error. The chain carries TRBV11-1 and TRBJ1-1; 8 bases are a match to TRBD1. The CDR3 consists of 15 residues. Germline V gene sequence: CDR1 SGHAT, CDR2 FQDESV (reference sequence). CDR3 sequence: CASSLPGQEITEAFF. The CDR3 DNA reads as TGTGCCAGCAGCCTCCCGGGACAGGAAATCACTGAGGCTTTCTTT. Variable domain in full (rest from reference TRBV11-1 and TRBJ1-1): EAEVAQSPRYKITEKSQAVAFWCDPISGHATLYWYRQILGQGPELLVQFQDESVVDDSQLPKDRFSAERLKGVDSTLKIQPAELGDSAMYLCASSLPGQEITEAFFGQGTRLTVV.

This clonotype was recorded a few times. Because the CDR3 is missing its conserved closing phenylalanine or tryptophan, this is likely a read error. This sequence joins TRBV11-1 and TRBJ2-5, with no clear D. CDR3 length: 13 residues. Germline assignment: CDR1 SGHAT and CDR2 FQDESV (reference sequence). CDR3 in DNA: TGTGCAGCAACTCCGGGCCCGGCGGAGACCCAGTACATC. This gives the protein CAATPGPAETQYI.

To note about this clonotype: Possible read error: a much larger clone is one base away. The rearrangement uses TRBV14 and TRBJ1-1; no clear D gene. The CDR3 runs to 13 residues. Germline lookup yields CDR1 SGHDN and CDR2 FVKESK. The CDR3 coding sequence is TGTGCCAGCAGCCAAGGAGTGTTAACTGAAGTTTTCTTT. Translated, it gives CASSQGVLTEVFF.

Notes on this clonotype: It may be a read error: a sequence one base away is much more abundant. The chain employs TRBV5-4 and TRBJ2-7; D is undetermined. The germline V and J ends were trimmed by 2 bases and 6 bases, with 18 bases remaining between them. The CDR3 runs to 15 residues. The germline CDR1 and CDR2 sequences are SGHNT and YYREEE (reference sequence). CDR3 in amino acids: CASSLPGRPLVEQYF. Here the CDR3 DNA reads TGTGCCAGCAGCTTACCCGGGCGTCCGCTAGTCGAGCAGTACTTC.

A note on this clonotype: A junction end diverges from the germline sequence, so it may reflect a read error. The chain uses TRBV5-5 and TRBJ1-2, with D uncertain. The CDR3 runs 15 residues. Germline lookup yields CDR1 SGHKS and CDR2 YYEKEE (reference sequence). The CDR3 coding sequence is TGTGCTAGCAGCTTGGAATCGGAGAAGGTCCGCGGCTACACCTTC. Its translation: CASSLESEKVRGYTF.

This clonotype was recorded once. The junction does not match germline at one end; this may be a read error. This CDR3 reads CASCQAGMNTEAFF. The DNA for the CDR3 is TGTGCCAGCTGCCAAGCAGGAATGAACACTGAAGCTTTCTTT. The chain recombines TRBV14 with TRBJ1-1; D unclear. The germline gives CDR1 SGHDN, CDR2 FVKESK. This CDR3 is 14 amino acids long.

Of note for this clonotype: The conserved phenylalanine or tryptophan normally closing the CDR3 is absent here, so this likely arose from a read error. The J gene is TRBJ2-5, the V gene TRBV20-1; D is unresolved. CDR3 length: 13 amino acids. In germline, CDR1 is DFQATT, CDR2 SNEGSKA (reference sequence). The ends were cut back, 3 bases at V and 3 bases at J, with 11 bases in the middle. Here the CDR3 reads CSASRPREETQYL. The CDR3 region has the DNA TGCAGTGCTAGTCGCCCAAGGGAAGAGACCCAGTACCTC.

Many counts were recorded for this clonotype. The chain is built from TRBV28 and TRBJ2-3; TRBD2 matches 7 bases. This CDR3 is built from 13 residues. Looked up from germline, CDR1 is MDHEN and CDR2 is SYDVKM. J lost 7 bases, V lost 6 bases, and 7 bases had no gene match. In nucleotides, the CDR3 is TGTGCCAGCAGCCCGGGGAGGGTATATACGCAGTATTTT. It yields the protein CASSPGRVYTQYF.

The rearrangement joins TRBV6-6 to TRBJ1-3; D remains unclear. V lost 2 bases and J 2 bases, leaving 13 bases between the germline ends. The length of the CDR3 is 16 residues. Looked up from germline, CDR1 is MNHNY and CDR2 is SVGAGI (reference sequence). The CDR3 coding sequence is TGTGCCAGCAGTTACGGCGGTTGGGAGACTGGAAACACCATATATTTT. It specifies CASSYGGWETGNTIYF.

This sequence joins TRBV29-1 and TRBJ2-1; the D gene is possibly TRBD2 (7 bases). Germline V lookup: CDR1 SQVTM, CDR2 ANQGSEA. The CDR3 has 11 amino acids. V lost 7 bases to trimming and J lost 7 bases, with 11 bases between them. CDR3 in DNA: TGCAGCGCGAGGGGGGGGAATGAGCAGTTCTTC. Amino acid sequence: CSARGGNEQFF.

The CDR3 region has the DNA TGCAGCACCGGGACAGAGTGGGATAATTCACCCCTCCACTTT. Residues: CSTGTEWDNSPLHF. The rearrangement joins TRBV29-1 to TRBJ1-6, with 7 positions matching TRBD1. J gave up 5 bases and V 8 bases, and 9 bases lay outside the gene matches. CDR1 is SQVTM and CDR2 is ANQGSEA in the germline V gene. This CDR3 is 14 amino acids long.

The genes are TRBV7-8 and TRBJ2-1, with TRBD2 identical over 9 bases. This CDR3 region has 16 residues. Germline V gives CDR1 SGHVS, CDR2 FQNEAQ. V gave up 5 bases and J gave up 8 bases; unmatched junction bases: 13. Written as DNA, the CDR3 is TGTGCCAGCAGCACTGAAATAGCGGGAGCACTCGATGAGCAGTTCTTC. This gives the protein CASSTEIAGALDEQFF.

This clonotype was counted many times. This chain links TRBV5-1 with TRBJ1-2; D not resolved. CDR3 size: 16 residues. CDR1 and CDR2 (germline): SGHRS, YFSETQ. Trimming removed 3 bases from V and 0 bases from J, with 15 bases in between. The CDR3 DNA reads TGCGCCAGCAGCTCGGGGAGTTACAATACTAACTATGGCTACACCTTC. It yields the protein CASSSGSYNTNYGYTF. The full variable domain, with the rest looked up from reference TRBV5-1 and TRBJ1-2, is KAGVTQTPRYLIKTRGQQVTLSCSPISGHRSVSWYQQTPGQGLQFLFEYFSETQRNKGNFPGRFSGRQFSNSRSEMNVSTLELGDSALYLCASSSGSYNTNYGYTFGSGTRLTVV.

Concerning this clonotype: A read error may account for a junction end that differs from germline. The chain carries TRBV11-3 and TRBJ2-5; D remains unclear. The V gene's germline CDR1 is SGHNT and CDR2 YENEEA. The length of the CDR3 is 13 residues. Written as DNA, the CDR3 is TGTACCGGCAACTCCGAAGGGTCGGAGATCCAGTACTTC. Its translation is CTGNSEGSEIQYF.

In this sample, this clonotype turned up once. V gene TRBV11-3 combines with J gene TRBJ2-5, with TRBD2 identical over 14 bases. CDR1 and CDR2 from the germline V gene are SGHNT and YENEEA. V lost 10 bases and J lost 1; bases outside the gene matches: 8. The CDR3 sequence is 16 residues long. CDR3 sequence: CATSPGLAGAQETQYF. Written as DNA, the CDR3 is TGTGCCACCAGTCCGGGACTAGCGGGGGCCCAAGAGACCCAGTACTTC.

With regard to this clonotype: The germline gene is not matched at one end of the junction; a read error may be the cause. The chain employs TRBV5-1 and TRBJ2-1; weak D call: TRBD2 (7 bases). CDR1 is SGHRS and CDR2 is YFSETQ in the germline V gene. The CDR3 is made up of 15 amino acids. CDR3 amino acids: CASSLEGEGWNEQLF. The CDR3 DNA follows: TGCGCCAGCAGCTTGGAGGGGGAGGGCTGGAATGAGCAGCTCTTC.

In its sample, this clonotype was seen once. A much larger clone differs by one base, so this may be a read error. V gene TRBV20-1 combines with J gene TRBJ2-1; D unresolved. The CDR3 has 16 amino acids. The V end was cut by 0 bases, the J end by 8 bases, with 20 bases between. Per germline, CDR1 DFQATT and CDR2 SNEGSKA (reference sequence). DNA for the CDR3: TGCAGTGCTAGAGATCTCAGCCGTCGAGGTGGAGATGAGCAGTTCTTC. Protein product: CSARDLSRRGGDEQFF.

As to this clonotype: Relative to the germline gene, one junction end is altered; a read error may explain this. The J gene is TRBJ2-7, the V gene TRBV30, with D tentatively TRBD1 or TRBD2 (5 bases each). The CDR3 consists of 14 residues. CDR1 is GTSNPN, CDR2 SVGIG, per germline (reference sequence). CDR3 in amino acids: CAWSTPAGWDELYF. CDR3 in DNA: TGTGCCTGGAGTACCCCGGCAGGGTGGGACGAGCTGTACTTC.